What follows is one TCR beta chain and its context. This sample was included in a study of blood T cell repertoires in COVID-19. V was clipped by 5 bases and J by 7 bases, with 9 bases between them. This CDR3 contains 13 residues. Authors' methods: It was from reference gene primer amplification that nucleated cell counts were estimated. The table came from immunoSEQ multiplex PCR; TCRdb's copy has only in-frame clones and leaves some out. V, J and clone size are taken as reported in that table, and D and trimming were inferred from the DNA itself. The repertoire holds about 160,000 clones, with 79% as singletons.

The TCR comes from a woman aged 55-69 years with COVID-19, enrolled during active disease. The gene calls are TRBV12-3 or TRBV12-4 and TRBJ1-6; no firm D call. The sample was peripheral blood. Here the CDR3 DNA reads TGTGCCAGCAGTGCGGCAGCAAATTCACCCCTCCACTTT. Amino acid sequence: CASSAAANSPLHF.